This TCR beta chain derives from a study of T cell changes during pregnancy in multiple sclerosis. The germline V gene has CDR1 MGHRA and CDR2 YSYEKL. The ends were cut back, 1 base at V and 4 bases at J, with 11 bases in the middle. The CDR3 consists of 14 residues. Sequencing used immunoSEQ multiplex PCR; TCRdb keeps in-frame clones, though not all of them. The sample lists roughly 28,000 clones; approximately 92% were seen once. The TCR comes from a female donor with multiple sclerosis, enrolled in a pregnancy study. The source material was CD8+ T cells from peripheral blood mononuclear cells, sampled before pregnancy. The chain joins TRBV4-1 to TRBJ2-7; D gene ambiguous. The CDR3 sequence: CASSQATESYEQYF. CDR3 bases: TGCGCCAGCAGCCAAGCAACTGAGAGTTACGAGCAGTACTTC.